A selection of T cell receptor beta chains follows, all from one sample in a study of T cell responses to AZD1222 COVID-19 vaccine. Using immunoSEQ multiplex PCR, the repertoire was profiled, and TCRdb retains in-frame clones only, with some absent. The table records some 120,000 clones, 80% to 90% of them present only once. This specimen was peripheral blood, taken 28 days after the second AZD1222 dose. These receptors came from an adult who received the AZD1222 COVID-19 vaccine. CDR3s include the opening cysteine and the closing phenylalanine or tryptophan. The order of the fields is clone size, D gene, J gene, V gene, CDR3 length, CDR3 protein, CDR3 DNA. A D gene is named only where the DNA matches it firmly. The size field is filled for only some rows; it gives once, few, many or a size class.

- TRBD1 TRBJ1-2 TRBV5-1 14 CASSSGQGGYGYTF TGCGCCAGCAGCTCCGGACAGGGCGGCTATGGCTACACCTTC
- - TRBJ2-7 TRBV6-1 16 CASSESRAESSYEQYF TGTGCCAGCAGTGAAAGTCGGGCAGAGAGCTCCTACGAGCAGTACTTC
few - TRBJ1-6 TRBV2 16 CASSDLGTPSHSPLHF TGTGCCAGCAGTGATTTGGGGACCCCGTCGCATTCACCCCTCCACTTT
- - TRBJ2-1 TRBV7-2 13 CASSLDHSSEQFF TGTGCCAGCAGCTTAGATCACAGCTCGGAGCAGTTCTTC
once - TRBJ2-6 TRBV4-3 15 CASSLLGSGANVLTF TGCGCCAGCAGCCTACTGGGCTCTGGGGCCAACGTCCTGACTTTC
- - TRBJ1-5 TRBV6-5 14 CASTRVNSNQPQHF TGTGCCAGCACGCGGGTGAATAGCAATCAGCCCCAGCATTTT
- - TRBJ1-1 TRBV7-9 12 CASSLEGRGSSF TGTGCCAGCAGCTTAGAGGGCAGGGGTTCCAGCTTT
- TRBD2 TRBJ2-7 TRBV2 13 CASCGLASYEQYF TGTGCCAGCTGCGGACTAGCATCCTACGAGCAGTACTTC
- - TRBJ1-6 TRBV10-1 14 CASSKDSGNSPLHF TGCGCCAGCAGTAAGGACAGCGGGAATTCACCCCTCCACTTT
- - TRBJ1-1 TRBV7-9 15 CASSPRSGTNTEAFF TGTGCCAGCAGCCCCCGCTCGGGCACTAACACTGAAGCTTTCTTT
- - TRBJ1-5 TRBV30 13 CAWTRDGNQPQHF TGTGCCTGGACGAGAGACGGTAATCAGCCCCAGCATTTT
- TRBD2 TRBJ2-7 TRBV6-5 14 CASTLAGVIYEQYF TGTGCCAGCACGCTAGCGGGAGTAATCTACGAGCAGTACTTC
- - TRBJ1-1 TRBV9 16 CASSSSGLTMNTEAFF TGTGCCAGCAGCTCCTCGGGTCTTACTATGAACACTGAAGCTTTCTTT
- TRBD1 TRBJ2-1 TRBV2 14 CASSGDRVVNEQFF TGTGCCAGCAGTGGCGACAGGGTTGTGAATGAGCAGTTCTTC
- - TRBJ2-1 TRBV5-4 14 CASSTTTGFTEQFF TGTGCCAGCAGCACCACGACAGGCTTCACTGAGCAGTTCTTC
- TRBD1 TRBJ1-1 TRBV9 13 CASSLQGSTEAFF TGTGCCAGCAGCCTACAGGGGAGCACTGAAGCTTTCTTT
- - TRBJ1-5 TRBV19 15 CASSIGEGVNQPQHF TGTGCCAGTAGTATAGGTGAAGGGGTAAATCAGCCCCAGCATTTT
- TRBD1 TRBJ1-5 TRBV5-1 19 CASSDHTPGQGISNQPQHF TGCGCCAGCAGCGACCACACACCGGGACAGGGAATTAGCAATCAGCCCCAGCATTTT
- - TRBJ2-2 TRBV19 17 CASGSFRASRNTGELFF TGTGCCAGTGGGTCCTTTAGGGCTAGCAGGAACACCGGGGAGCTGTTTTTT
- - TRBJ1-3 TRBV9 12 CASSFSGNTIYF TGTGCCAGCAGCTTCTCTGGAAACACCATATATTTT
- TRBD1 TRBJ1-1 TRBV6-4 15 CASSDSGTANTEAFF TGTGCCAGCAGTGACTCCGGGACAGCCAACACTGAAGCTTTCTTT
- - TRBJ1-3 TRBV19 14 CASSIPGSGNTIYF TGTGCCAGTAGTATTCCGGGGTCTGGAAACACCATATATTTT
- - TRBJ1-1 TRBV2 15 CASSTGPGMNTEAFF TGTGCCAGCAGTACAGGGCCTGGAATGAACACTGAAGCTTTCTTT
once - TRBJ2-1 TRBV27 15 CASSPSGTPYNEQFF TGTGCCAGCAGTCCCTCCGGGACACCATACAATGAGCAGTTCTTC
- - TRBJ1-1 TRBV6-5 14 CASSYFSGNTEAFF TGTGCCAGCAGTTACTTCAGCGGGAACACTGAAGCTTTCTTT
few TRBD1 TRBJ1-5 TRBV24-1 16 CATSDGDRFLNQPQHF TGTGCCACCAGTGATGGGGACAGATTTCTCAATCAGCCCCAGCATTTT
- - TRBJ1-1 TRBV29-1 13 CSVEAQMNTEAFF TGCAGCGTTGAAGCCCAGATGAACACTGAAGCTTTCTTT
- TRBD1 TRBJ2-4 TRBV7-9 16 CASSKTGKKPKNIQYF TGTGCCAGCAGCAAGACAGGGAAAAAACCCAAAAACATTCAGTACTTC
- TRBD1 TRBJ1-3 TRBV29-1 14 CSVNYRGTGNTIYF TGCAGCGTCAACTACAGGGGAACTGGAAACACCATATATTTT
- TRBD1 TRBJ2-3 TRBV6-1 16 CASSEGTGLTTDTQYF TGTGCCAGCAGTGAAGGGACAGGACTTACCACAGATACGCAGTATTTT
- - TRBJ1-5 TRBV5-8 16 CASSLWSDYSNQPQHF TGTGCCAGCAGCTTATGGTCGGATTATAGCAATCAGCCCCAGCATTTT
- TRBD1 TRBJ1-4 TRBV7-9 16 CASSRDRVAVGEKLFF TGTGCCAGCAGCCGGGACAGGGTTGCAGTTGGTGAAAAACTGTTTTTT
few TRBD1 TRBJ1-2 TRBV20-1 14 CSASRPDRLYGYTF TGCAGTGCTAGTCGACCGGACAGGCTCTATGGCTACACCTTC
- - TRBJ1-3 TRBV5-1 14 CASSLDSSGNTIYF TGCGCCAGCAGCTTGGACAGCTCTGGAAACACCATATATTTT
- TRBD2 TRBJ2-3 TRBV7-9 17 CASSPLVRGDRTDTQYF TGTGCCAGCAGCCCCCTCGTTCGGGGGGACCGCACAGATACGCAGTATTTT
- - TRBJ2-5 TRBV5-1 11 CASSFGETQYF TGCGCCAGCAGCTTTGGGGAGACCCAGTACTTC
- TRBD1 TRBJ2-7 TRBV18 15 CASSPPGQGPDEQYF TGTGCCAGCTCACCACCGGGACAGGGGCCCGACGAGCAGTACTTC
- - TRBJ2-1 TRBV11-3 16 CASSLDQSGAYNEQFF TGTGCCAGCAGCTTAGATCAAAGCGGTGCCTACAATGAGCAGTTCTTC
- - TRBJ2-3 TRBV29-1 10 CSVGGDTQYF TGCAGCGTTGGAGGAGATACGCAGTATTTT
- - TRBJ1-5 TRBV2 14 CASTQGLEDQPQHF TGTGCCAGCACGCAGGGCCTCGAAGATCAGCCCCAGCATTTT
- TRBD1 TRBJ1-4 TRBV4-1 16 CASSLSLGQSFEKLFF TGCGCCAGCAGCCTCTCCTTGGGACAGTCTTTCGAAAAACTGTTTTTT
- TRBD2 TRBJ2-3 TRBV24-1 13 CATSEGGSYTQYF TGTGCCACCAGTGAGGGGGGGTCATATACGCAGTATTTT
- TRBD1 TRBJ2-7 TRBV6-6 14 CASRPGQGTYEQYF TGTGCCAGCAGGCCGGGACAGGGGACCTACGAGCAGTACTTC
- TRBD2 TRBJ2-1 TRBV3-1/TRBV3-2 14 CASSQVLAGDEQFF TGTGCCAGCAGCCAAGTGCTAGCGGGAGACGAGCAGTTCTTC
- - TRBJ2-2 TRBV7-2 16 CASSVRRGPETGELFF TGTGCCAGCAGCGTGAGGAGGGGGCCGGAAACCGGGGAGCTGTTTTTT
- TRBD1 TRBJ2-7 TRBV7-2 15 CASSIGQGARYEQYF TGTGCCAGCAGCATCGGACAGGGGGCTAGGTACGAGCAGTACTTC
- - TRBJ1-1 TRBV7-9 15 CASSLLGKINTEAFF TGTGCCAGCAGCTTGCTGGGCAAGATCAACACTGAAGCTTTCTTT